The 7 T cell receptor beta chains below all came from one sample that was sequenced in a study of identical twins. TCRdb fed the 5' RACE reads into MiXCR, producing one record per CDR3 protein. Found here are about 190,000 distinct CDR3 sequences, more than 15% of them singletons; the top ten hold 40%. This same sample was also taken into another study, of T cells expressing NK-cell markers.

Input material: CD8+ T cells sorted from blood. The receptors shown here come from a young woman in good health.

The sample holds a few counts of this clonotype. The V call is TRBV4-3, the J call TRBJ1-2, with 7 bases matching TRBD1. The CDR3 is 15 residues long. V trimming: 1 base; J trimming: 6 bases; junction bases outside the gene matches: 8. CDR1 is LGHNA, CDR2 YSLEER, per germline. CDR3 DNA sequence: TGCGCCAGCAGCCAAGGTGCAGGGGGATACGATGGCTACACCTTC. Amino acids: CASSQGAGGYDGYTF.

This clonotype was seen more than once but under ten times. V is TRBV19 and J is TRBJ2-7; D is ambiguous. The V and J ends lost 8 bases and 0 bases respectively, with 11 bases between them. This CDR3 is built from 13 residues. Germline CDR1 LNHDA, CDR2 SQIVND (reference sequence). Here the CDR3 reads CASQAATSYEQYF. The CDR3 DNA is TGTGCCAGTCAGGCGGCCACCTCCTACGAGCAGTACTTC.

The chain is built from TRBV10-2 and TRBJ2-6, with D tentatively TRBD2 (6 bases). CDR3 size: 14 residues. V lost 6 bases and J 2 bases, leaving 8 bases between the germline ends. From germline, CDR1 is WSHSY and CDR2 SAAADI. CDR3 sequence reads: CASREGTGANVLTF. The CDR3 nucleotides read TGCGCCAGCAGGGAGGGAACTGGGGCCAACGTCCTGACTTTC.

This clonotype has only a few counts. The chain joins TRBV15 to TRBJ1-2; a weak D match, TRBD1 (6 bases). V was pared by 3 bases and J by 8 bases, with 16 bases between. Germline assignment: CDR1 LNHNV and CDR2 YYDKDF (reference sequence). The CDR3 has 14 amino acids. For the CDR3, the DNA is TGTGCCACCAGCAGGACAGGACAGTCCTGGGGCTACACCTTC. This encodes CATSRTGQSWGYTF.

This clonotype was detected only a few times. The CDR3 here is CSAEVLDLAGVAPDTQYF. CDR3 nucleotide sequence: TGCAGTGCTGAAGTCCTCGATCTAGCGGGAGTTGCACCAGATACGCAGTATTTT. The rearrangement joins TRBV20-1 to TRBJ2-3; 10 bases align to TRBD2. V lost 5 bases to trimming and J lost 4 bases; unmatched junction nucleotides: 18. This CDR3 region has 18 residues. Germline V gene data show CDR1 as DFQATT and CDR2 as SNEGSKA (reference sequence).

The V and J genes are TRBV5-1 and TRBJ2-2; D is perhaps TRBD1 (5 bases). Germline V CDR1 and CDR2: SGHRS, YFSETQ. This CDR3 is 14 amino acids long. V lost 0 bases and J 4 bases, leaving 7 bases between the germline ends. The CDR3 loop reads CASSLGQSTGELFF. The DNA of the CDR3 is TGCGCCAGCAGCTTGGGACAGAGCACCGGGGAGCTGTTTTTT.

This clonotype showed up many times. This chain uses TRBV12-3 or TRBV12-4 with TRBJ1-1, with D maybe TRBD1 (5 bases). The CDR3 sequence is 13 residues long. Trimming cost V 3 bases and J 3 bases, with 8 bases left between them. The CDR3 DNA reads TGTGCCAGCAGTTTGTGGGGCGACACTGAAGCTTTCTTT. It is translated as CASSLWGDTEAFF.